Sequencing of this TCR beta chain was carried out in a study of radiation and T cells in renal cell carcinoma. As regards this clone: No antigen is known for it.

CDR1 is MNHEY and CDR2 is SVGAGI in the germline V gene. Unmatched junction bases numbered 3, after V lost 2 bases and J lost 4 bases. The CDR3 extends over 15 amino acids. Time point in this sample: blood 4 weeks post-SBRT, at nephrectomy. The treatment here: 15 Gy SBRT to primary tumor, nephrectomy 4 weeks later. Points from the study as a whole: From baseline, blood top tumor clonotypes peaked at 2 weeks post-radiation.

Only in-frame clones appear in the TCRdb table, and some are missing; sequencing was by immunoSEQ multiplex PCR. Found here are more than 120,000 clones, 70% to 90% of them singletons; the top ten hold 15% to 20%. This receptor was taken from a woman aged 50 to 65 with renal cell carcinoma. V gene TRBV6-5 combines with J gene TRBJ2-1; 9 nucleotides align to TRBD2. The material was blood, obtained from a patient whose treatment included radiotherapy and nephrectomy. In DNA form, the CDR3 reads TGTGCCAGCAGTTACATGGCGGGGGGGTACAATGAGCAGTTCTTC. Translating it yields CASSYMAGGYNEQFF.